This T cell receptor (beta chain) derives from a study of cytotoxic CD8 clonotypes in ibrutinib-treated CLL. Overall study context: The group held 11 relapsed/refractory and approximately 15 treatment-naive patients, with roughly 17 IGHV unmutated. Points from the study as a whole: Exceeding age-matched healthy donors, baseline clonality also tracked the counts of circulating CD8+ T cells.

Per the germline V gene, CDR1 is KGHSH and CDR2 is LQKENI. The CDR3 is 13 residues long. V lost 3 bases and J 5 bases, leaving 10 bases between the germline ends. Concerning this clone itself: Antigen: not known.

Here immunoSEQ multiplex PCR was the method, and the copy in TCRdb shows in-frame clones only, minus some. The sample carries approximately 130,000 clones, around four fifths recorded once. Cryopreserved PBMCs supplied 2 to 2.5 micrograms of genomic DNA for TCR beta libraries. This specimen was PBMCs, taken after 24 months of ibrutinib treatment. The rearrangement links TRBV18 to TRBJ1-2, with D possibly being TRBD1 (6 bases). The receptor's source is a human donor with chronic lymphocytic leukemia. The DNA of the CDR3 is TGTGCCAGCTCACCGAACGGACAGTATGGCTACACCTTC. Translation gives CASSPNGQYGYTF.